The 9 T cell receptor beta chains reported below all come from one sample, sequenced in a study of OX40 agonist ivuxolimab in advanced cancers. Assay used: immunoSEQ multiplex PCR; TCRdb lists only in-frame clones, some missing. The data show around 80,000 clones, about 85% seen once. The material sequenced was CD4+ or CD8+ T cells sorted from blood, taken in a trial of the OX40 agonist ivuxolimab. These TCRs come from an adult with an advanced solid tumor such as melanoma, head and neck, liver or kidney cancer.

This clone occurred once. This sequence joins TRBV5-4 and TRBJ1-2; TRBD1 agrees at 7 bases. The germline V gene encodes CDR1 SGHNT and CDR2 YYREEE (reference sequence). Losses at the gene ends were 3 bases for V and 0 bases for J; bases not matched to a gene: 5. The CDR3 is 15 amino acids. Here the CDR3 DNA reads TGTGCCAGCAGCTCTCAGACAGGGTCTAACTATGGCTACACCTTC. Its protein is CASSSQTGSNYGYTF.

The chain joins TRBV14 to TRBJ2-2, with D unresolved. The CDR3 length is 13 residues. With 2 bases removed from V and 6 bases from J, the gap between germline ends came to 7 bases. Germline V lookup: CDR1 SGHDN, CDR2 FVKESK. The CDR3 sequence: CASSQSRSGELFF. CDR3 nucleotides: TGTGCCAGCAGCCAATCAAGGTCCGGGGAGCTGTTTTTT.

This CDR3 is CASSFTTRSTDTQYF. The CDR3 DNA reads TGTGCCAGCAGCTTCACGACTAGGAGCACAGATACGCAGTATTTT. V gene TRBV5-4 combines with J gene TRBJ2-3, with D perhaps TRBD2 (6 bases). V lost 2 bases and J lost 0, with 10 bases in between. The CDR3 runs to 15 residues. The germline V gene encodes CDR1 SGHNT and CDR2 YYREEE (reference sequence).

On this clone itself: The same CDR3 can be traced to other DNA sequences in this sample. V usage is TRBV5-6 and J usage is TRBJ1-2; tentative D call: TRBD1 (5 bases). The germline CDR1 and CDR2 sequences are SGHDT and YYEEEE. Trimming took off 1 base at V and 6 bases at J, with 10 bases between the two ends. This CDR3 has 13 residues. CDR3 DNA: TGTGCCAGCAGCTTGAGGCAGGGCGATGGCTACACCTTC. This gives the protein CASSLRQGDGYTF.

This rearrangement joins TRBV7-2 to TRBJ1-1; no firm D call. CDR1 and CDR2 (germline): SGHTA, FQGNSA. The CDR3 length is 13 residues. Trimming took 6 bases from V and 0 from J, leaving 8 bases between them. CDR3 sequence: CASSYHMNTEAFF. In DNA form, the CDR3 reads TGTGCCAGCAGTTACCACATGAACACTGAAGCTTTCTTT.

The gene calls are TRBV4-1 and TRBJ2-5; the match to TRBD1 covers 10 bases. This CDR3 spans 14 amino acids. Germline lookup yields CDR1 MGHRA and CDR2 YSYEKL. Germline trimming cut 3 bases from V and 5 bases from J; bases unmatched to any gene: 3. The CDR3 is CASSHDRGPETQYF. The CDR3, as DNA: TGCGCCAGCAGCCATGACAGGGGGCCGGAGACCCAGTACTTC.

The rearrangement uses TRBV6-5 and TRBJ1-2; 10 bases are a match to TRBD1. The J segment lost 7 bases and the V segment lost 4 bases, leaving 3 bases of the junction unmatched. Germline V gives CDR1 MNHEY, CDR2 SVGAGI. The CDR3 runs 13 residues. The CDR3 spells CASSSTGGSGYTF. In DNA, the CDR3 is TGTGCCAGCAGTTCGACAGGGGGCTCTGGCTACACCTTC.

This chain connects TRBV19 to TRBJ2-3; D is perhaps TRBD1 (6 bases). The CDR3 contains 17 residues. V was pared by 3 bases and J by 4 bases, with 20 bases between. Germline lookup yields CDR1 LNHDA and CDR2 SQIVND (reference sequence). The DNA of the CDR3 is TGTGCCAGTAGTATTAAGTTCGCAGGGGTGGGTCCAGATACGCAGTATTTT. It yields the protein CASSIKFAGVGPDTQYF.

The V gene is TRBV27, the J gene TRBJ2-7, with 13 bases aligning to TRBD2. Germline-derived CDR1 and CDR2 are MNHEY and SMNVEV (reference sequence). The CDR3 runs 15 residues. The V gene end was trimmed by 2 bases and the J gene end by 2 bases; junction bases not matched to a gene: 0. The CDR3 coding sequence is TGTGCCAGCAGTTTAGGGACTAGCGGGGCCTACGAGCAGTACTTC. Residues: CASSLGTSGAYEQYF.